The entry below gives a single TCR beta chain sequence along with its context. A read error is possible here, since a much larger clone lies one base away. These data come from a study of blood T cells in healthy people across ages. PCR was performed a second time for about 7 to 11 cycles using a sample-barcoded 5' primer and a J-beta primer mix. From the 5' RACE reads, TCRdb called clonotypes with MiXCR, one entry per CDR3 protein. This repertoire shows about 580,000 distinct CDR3 sequences, 40% to 50% found once; its top ten account for around 24%. The germline V gene has CDR1 SEHNR and CDR2 FQNEAQ (reference sequence). The CDR3 contains 17 residues.

The chain recombines TRBV7-9 with TRBJ2-1; TRBD1 matches at 7 bases. The DNA matches TRBJ2-7 better at its end, which makes the J call doubtful. This clonotype was sampled from a man at least 80 years old in good health. The specimen was blood. The CDR3 loop is CASSLAFDRVMGNEQYF. The CDR3 DNA sequence: TGTGCCAGCAGCTTAGCATTCGACAGGGTCATGGGCAATGAGCAGTACTTC.